This TCR beta chain was found in a study of cytomegalovirus exposure and HLA in healthy donors. The study, taken as a whole, reports: A few V segments could not be told apart, such as TRBV6-2 and TRBV6-3, and were left out. Roughly uniform depth of sequencing across donors was assumed in presence/absence analyses. Reports indicate that TCR beta sequences accurately predicted the HLA-A and HLA-B alleles of most subjects. No immune exposure information besides CMV serostatus was available.

The PCR was carried out with 60 Vbeta primers and 13 Jbeta primers. Sequencing was performed with immunoSEQ multiplex PCR; in TCRdb, only in-frame clones are kept and a portion is missing. Here the sample spans approximately 150,000 clones, roughly 79% being singletons. Of note for this clone: Its antigen is as yet unknown.

Germline V lookup: CDR1 MNHEY, CDR2 SVGAGI. The V end lost 8 bases, the J end lost 3 bases, and 7 bases lay between the germline ends. The CDR3 loop spans 11 amino acids. Sequencing was done on a sample of PBMCs. The source of this sequence is a woman aged 45-59 years in good health and CMV-seronegative. The chain has TRBV6-5 and TRBJ1-2; TRBD1 is a possible D gene (5 bases). Written as DNA, the CDR3 is TGTGCCAGCCAGGGATACTATGGCTACACCTTC. It encodes CASQGYYGYTF.